This entry is about one T cell receptor (beta chain). Its antigen is still unknown. This sample is drawn from a study of PD-1 blockade in classical Hodgkin lymphoma. Study-level results: Underlying causes for the observed repertoire differences were not defined, possibly disease activity or prior therapy. Reports described newly diagnosed patients as having lower baseline TCR diversity than healthy donors.

Stated time point: newly diagnosed, previously untreated cHL patient sample. TCRdb's table, derived via immunoSEQ multiplex PCR, lists solely in-frame clones and lacks some. The table includes more than 20,000 clones, roughly 94% detected once. V lost 3 bases and J 4 bases, leaving 17 bases between the germline ends. Germline V gene lookup returns CDR1 SGDLS and CDR2 YYNGEE. This CDR3 has 16 residues. Source material: peripheral blood mononuclear cells (PBMCs). The sequence was collected from a human donor with classical Hodgkin lymphoma. The chain combines TRBV9 with TRBJ1-3; D perhaps matches TRBD1 (5 bases). CDR3 residues: CASSADSFGLGNTIYF. The DNA of the CDR3 is TGTGCCAGCAGCGCCGACAGTTTTGGTCTAGGAAACACCATATATTTT. The variable domain in full, with the rest retrieved from reference TRBV9 and TRBJ1-3, is DSGVTQTPKHLITATGQRVTLRCSPRSGDLSVYWYQQSLDQGLQFLIQYYNGEERAKGNILERFSAQQFPDLHSELNLSSLELGDSALYFCASSADSFGLGNTIYFGEGSWLTVV.